This is a list of T cell receptor beta chains from one sample in a study of blood T cell repertoires in COVID-19. The table came from immunoSEQ multiplex PCR; TCRdb's copy has only in-frame clones and leaves some out. The sample includes approximately 110,000 clones, around 89% of them seen just once. The sequenced material came from peripheral blood. Receptors were obtained from a human donor in a cohort sampled during active COVID-19. The CDR3 runs from the conserved cysteine through the conserved F or W. Fields, in order: CDR3 DNA, CDR3 protein, clone size, V gene, D gene, J gene. D genes are given only for firm matches. The listing skips clone size in some rows; elsewhere it reads once, few, many or a size class.

CDR3nt: TGCAGCGTTGTCGGACTCATGAACACTGAAGCTTTCTTT; CDR3aa: CSVVGLMNTEAFF; abundance: once; v_gene: TRBV29-1; d_gene: .; j_gene: TRBJ1-1
CDR3nt: TGCGCCAGCAGTGCGGCCGGACAGTTCTATGGCTACACCTTC; CDR3aa: CASSAAGQFYGYTF; abundance: .; v_gene: TRBV10-1; d_gene: .; j_gene: TRBJ1-2
CDR3nt: TGTGCCAGCAGCGTCTGGGGGGTGAGGACTGAAGCTTTCTTT; CDR3aa: CASSVWGVRTEAFF; abundance: .; v_gene: TRBV7-2; d_gene: .; j_gene: TRBJ1-1
CDR3nt: TGTGCCAGAAGCTCGGGACACCGGGAACTGTTTTTT; CDR3aa: CARSSGHRELFF; abundance: .; v_gene: TRBV5-3; d_gene: .; j_gene: TRBJ1-4
CDR3nt: TGTGCCATCAGTGATCGGGGGGCTGATACGCAGTATTTT; CDR3aa: CAISDRGADTQYF; abundance: .; v_gene: TRBV10-3; d_gene: .; j_gene: TRBJ2-3
CDR3nt: TGTGCCAGCAGCTTAGGGGCAGGGGGGACCTACAATGAGCAGTTCTTC; CDR3aa: CASSLGAGGTYNEQFF; abundance: .; v_gene: TRBV7-2; d_gene: .; j_gene: TRBJ2-1
CDR3nt: TGTGCCACCAGCAGATCCCCGGGACAGGACTATGGCTACACCTTC; CDR3aa: CATSRSPGQDYGYTF; abundance: .; v_gene: TRBV15; d_gene: TRBD1; j_gene: TRBJ1-2
CDR3nt: TGCGCCAGCAGCGCACAGGGGGCGGGTGAGACCCAGTACTTC; CDR3aa: CASSAQGAGETQYF; abundance: .; v_gene: TRBV4-1; d_gene: TRBD1; j_gene: TRBJ2-5
CDR3nt: TGCAGTGCTAGTGACCTAGCGGGGCCCACCTACGAGCAGTACTTC; CDR3aa: CSASDLAGPTYEQYF; abundance: .; v_gene: TRBV20-1; d_gene: TRBD2; j_gene: TRBJ2-7
CDR3nt: TGTGCCAGCAGTTACAGGCCGGGACAGGGAGGCACTGAAGCTTTCTTT; CDR3aa: CASSYRPGQGGTEAFF; abundance: .; v_gene: TRBV6-2/TRBV6-3; d_gene: TRBD1; j_gene: TRBJ1-1
CDR3nt: TGTGCCAGCAGGGGCCAGGTCCAGGGCATTCAGTACTTC; CDR3aa: CASRGQVQGIQYF; abundance: .; v_gene: TRBV7-9; d_gene: .; j_gene: TRBJ2-4
CDR3nt: TGTGCCAGCAGCCGACGACAAGCTAACACTGAAGCTTTCTTT; CDR3aa: CASSRRQANTEAFF; abundance: .; v_gene: TRBV3-1/TRBV3-2; d_gene: .; j_gene: TRBJ1-1
CDR3nt: TGTGCCAGCATCAGTCGACAGGGCTATTGGGCTTTCTTT; CDR3aa: CASISRQGYWAFF; abundance: .; v_gene: TRBV6-5; d_gene: TRBD1; j_gene: TRBJ1-1
CDR3nt: TGTGCCAGCAGTCGGGACAGGGGTAACTATGGCTACACCTTC; CDR3aa: CASSRDRGNYGYTF; abundance: .; v_gene: TRBV6-4; d_gene: TRBD1; j_gene: TRBJ1-2
CDR3nt: TGTGCCATCAGTGAGTCGGACGGCGCTAGCGGGAAAGAGACCCAGTACTTC; CDR3aa: CAISESDGASGKETQYF; abundance: .; v_gene: TRBV10-3; d_gene: TRBD2; j_gene: TRBJ2-5
CDR3nt: TGTGCCAGCAGGAAAGGACAACCCGTCACTGAAGCTTTCTTT; CDR3aa: CASRKGQPVTEAFF; abundance: .; v_gene: TRBV2; d_gene: .; j_gene: TRBJ1-1
CDR3nt: TGTGCCAGCAGCTTAGTAACGGGGATAGGGGAGCAGTACTTC; CDR3aa: CASSLVTGIGEQYF; abundance: .; v_gene: TRBV11-2; d_gene: .; j_gene: TRBJ2-7
CDR3nt: TGTGCCAGCAGGCCGGACAGGGGGCGGCTTCAGCCCCAGCATTTT; CDR3aa: CASRPDRGRLQPQHF; abundance: .; v_gene: TRBV2; d_gene: TRBD1; j_gene: TRBJ1-5
CDR3nt: TGCAGCGTTGGAGACCGGACAGTGTCGTCAGAGACCCAGTACTTC; CDR3aa: CSVGDRTVSSETQYF; abundance: .; v_gene: TRBV29-1; d_gene: .; j_gene: TRBJ2-5
CDR3nt: TGTGCCAGCAGCCGGGGCTACGAGCAGTACTTC; CDR3aa: CASSRGYEQYF; abundance: once; v_gene: TRBV6-5; d_gene: .; j_gene: TRBJ2-7
CDR3nt: TGCGCCAGCAGCTTGACGGGATTAAACTACTATGGCTACACCTTC; CDR3aa: CASSLTGLNYYGYTF; abundance: .; v_gene: TRBV5-1; d_gene: .; j_gene: TRBJ1-2
CDR3nt: TGCGCCAGCAGCTTGCAGGACTCCATAACCTATGGCTACACCTTC; CDR3aa: CASSLQDSITYGYTF; abundance: .; v_gene: TRBV5-1; d_gene: .; j_gene: TRBJ1-2
CDR3nt: TGTGCCAGCAGCTTAGGGACAGGGAACACTGAAGCTTTCTTT; CDR3aa: CASSLGTGNTEAFF; abundance: .; v_gene: TRBV7-9; d_gene: TRBD1; j_gene: TRBJ1-1
CDR3nt: TGCGCCAGCAGCTTGGCTGACAGGGGGAGTGAAAAACTGTTTTTT; CDR3aa: CASSLADRGSEKLFF; abundance: .; v_gene: TRBV5-1; d_gene: TRBD1; j_gene: TRBJ1-4
CDR3nt: TGTGCCAGCACCGTGAGGACAGGGGGCCCATACGAGCAGTACTTC; CDR3aa: CASTVRTGGPYEQYF; abundance: .; v_gene: TRBV7-2; d_gene: TRBD1; j_gene: TRBJ2-7
CDR3nt: TGTGCCAGCACCGACAAGCCTGGACAGGATCAGCCCCAGCATTTT; CDR3aa: CASTDKPGQDQPQHF; abundance: .; v_gene: TRBV5-4; d_gene: TRBD1; j_gene: TRBJ1-5
CDR3nt: TGTGCCAGCAGCTTCAGTCAGAACACTGAAGCTTTCTTT; CDR3aa: CASSFSQNTEAFF; abundance: .; v_gene: TRBV11-2; d_gene: .; j_gene: TRBJ1-1
CDR3nt: TGTGCCAGCAGTTACGTTCAGGGAGAGACCCAGTACTTC; CDR3aa: CASSYVQGETQYF; abundance: .; v_gene: TRBV6-5; d_gene: .; j_gene: TRBJ2-5
CDR3nt: TGTGCCAGCTCACCACCGGGACAGGGGGCTGGACCGCGTGGGGAGCTGTTTTTT; CDR3aa: CASSPPGQGAGPRGELFF; abundance: .; v_gene: TRBV18; d_gene: TRBD1; j_gene: TRBJ2-2
CDR3nt: TGTGCCAGCAGCTTGGACAGGGGGCAGAGGGGCTACACCTTC; CDR3aa: CASSLDRGQRGYTF; abundance: .; v_gene: TRBV5-6; d_gene: TRBD1; j_gene: TRBJ1-2
CDR3nt: TGTGCCAGCAGCCCGGATTTGAGGGAGTTCTTC; CDR3aa: CASSPDLREFF; abundance: .; v_gene: TRBV12-3/TRBV12-4; d_gene: .; j_gene: TRBJ2-1
CDR3nt: TGTGCCAGTAGTATAGATATCGGTACTTCTAATCGGGCTGAAGCTTTCTTT; CDR3aa: CASSIDIGTSNRAEAFF; abundance: .; v_gene: TRBV19; d_gene: .; j_gene: TRBJ1-1
CDR3nt: TGCGCCAGCAGCCGCGAGGCGGGGATCGGCAATCAGCCCCAGCATTTT; CDR3aa: CASSREAGIGNQPQHF; abundance: few; v_gene: TRBV4-1; d_gene: .; j_gene: TRBJ1-5
CDR3nt: TGTGCCAGCAGCCCGACAGGGGGTAGGGCCCAGCATTTT; CDR3aa: CASSPTGGRAQHF; abundance: .; v_gene: TRBV11-2; d_gene: TRBD1; j_gene: TRBJ1-5
CDR3nt: TGTGCCAGCAGCTTATGGTCGGGGGACAATGAGCAGTTCTTC; CDR3aa: CASSLWSGDNEQFF; abundance: once; v_gene: TRBV11-2; d_gene: .; j_gene: TRBJ2-1